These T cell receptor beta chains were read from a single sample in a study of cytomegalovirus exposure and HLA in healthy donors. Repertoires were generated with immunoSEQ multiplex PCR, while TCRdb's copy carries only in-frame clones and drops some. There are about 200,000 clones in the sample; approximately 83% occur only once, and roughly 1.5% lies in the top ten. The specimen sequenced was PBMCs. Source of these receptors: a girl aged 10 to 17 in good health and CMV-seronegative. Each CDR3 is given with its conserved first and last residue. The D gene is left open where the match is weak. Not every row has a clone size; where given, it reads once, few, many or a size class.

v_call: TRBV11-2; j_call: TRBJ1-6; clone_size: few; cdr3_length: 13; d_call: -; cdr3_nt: TGTGCCAGCAGCTTAGATCTGCTATCACCCCTCCACTTT; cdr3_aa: CASSLDLLSPLHF
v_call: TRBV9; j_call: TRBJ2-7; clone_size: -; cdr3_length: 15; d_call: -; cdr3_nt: TGTGCCAGCAGCGTAGGATTAGGACAGTTCTACGAGCAGTACTTC; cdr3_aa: CASSVGLGQFYEQYF
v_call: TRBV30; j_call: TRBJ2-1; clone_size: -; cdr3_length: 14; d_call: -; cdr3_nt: TGTGCCTGGGAGACAGTTCCCCGACGTATTGAGCAGTTCTTC; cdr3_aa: CAWETVPRRIEQFF
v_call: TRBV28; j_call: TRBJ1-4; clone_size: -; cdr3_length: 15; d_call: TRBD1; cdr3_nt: TGTGCCAGCAGGGGCCGACAGGGCCAAAATGAAAAACTGTTTTTT; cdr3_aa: CASRGRQGQNEKLFF
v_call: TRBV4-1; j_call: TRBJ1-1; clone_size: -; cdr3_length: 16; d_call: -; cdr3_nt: TGCGCCAGCAGCCAAGATCGTGCCAGGGAGGGAACTGAAGCTTTCTTT; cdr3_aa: CASSQDRAREGTEAFF
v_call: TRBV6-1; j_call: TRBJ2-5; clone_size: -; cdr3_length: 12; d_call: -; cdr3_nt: TGTGCCAGCAGTGAAGGAGGGGAGACCCAGTACTTC; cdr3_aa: CASSEGGETQYF
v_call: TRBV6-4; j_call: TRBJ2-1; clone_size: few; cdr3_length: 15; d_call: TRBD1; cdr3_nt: TGTGCCAGCAGTGACGGGACAGGGACCTACAATGAGCAGTTCTTC; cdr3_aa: CASSDGTGTYNEQFF
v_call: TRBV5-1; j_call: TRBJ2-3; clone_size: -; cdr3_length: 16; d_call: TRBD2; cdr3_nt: TGCGCCAGCAGCTTGGGTTCTAGCGGGAGCACAGATACGCAGTATTTT; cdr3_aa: CASSLGSSGSTDTQYF
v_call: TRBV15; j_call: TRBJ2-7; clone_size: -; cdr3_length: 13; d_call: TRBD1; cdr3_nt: TGTGCCACCAGCATGGGGACAGGGTTCGAGCAGTACTTC; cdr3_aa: CATSMGTGFEQYF
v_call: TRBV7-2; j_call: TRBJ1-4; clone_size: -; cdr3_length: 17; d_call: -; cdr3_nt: TGTGCCAGCAGCTTAGGGGGGGTGGCAGTCACCAATGAAAAACTGTTTTTT; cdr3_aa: CASSLGGVAVTNEKLFF
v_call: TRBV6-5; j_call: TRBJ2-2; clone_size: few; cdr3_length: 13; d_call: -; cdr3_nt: TGTGCCAGCAGCCCTACCGGCGGCGGGGAGCTGTTTTTT; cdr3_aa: CASSPTGGGELFF
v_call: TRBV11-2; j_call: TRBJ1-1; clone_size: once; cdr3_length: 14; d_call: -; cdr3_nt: TGTGCCAGCAGCTTACGCAGGGTGAACACTGAAGCTTTCTTT; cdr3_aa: CASSLRRVNTEAFF
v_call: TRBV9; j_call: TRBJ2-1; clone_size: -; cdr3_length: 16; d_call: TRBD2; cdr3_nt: TGTGCCAGCAGCTCCCTGTCGGGAGGGGCGGGGAATGAGCAGTTCTTC; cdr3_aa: CASSSLSGGAGNEQFF
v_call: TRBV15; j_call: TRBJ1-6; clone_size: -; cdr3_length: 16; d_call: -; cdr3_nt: TGTGCCACTACCGAGGGGACTCAGTCCTATAATTCACCCCTCCACTTT; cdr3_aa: CATTEGTQSYNSPLHF